The 18 T cell receptor beta chains presented below share a single source sample, sequenced in a study of blood T cell repertoires in COVID-19. Profiled with immunoSEQ multiplex PCR; TCRdb holds only in-frame clones, not every one. The sample holds 130,000 to 150,000 clones, more than 80% seen once. Specimen: peripheral blood. The receptors were gathered from a human donor with acute or convalescent COVID-19. The donor label of this sample is uncertain.

The chain couples TRBV5-6 to TRBJ2-6, with 8 bases that match TRBD1. The germline gives CDR1 SGHDT, CDR2 YYEEEE. This CDR3 region has 15 residues. V was clipped by 4 bases and J by 4 bases; unmatched bases: 4. For the CDR3, the DNA is TGTGCCAGCAGCGCCCAGGGGGCGGGGGCCAACGTCCTGACTTTC. The encoded protein is CASSAQGAGANVLTF.

This chain connects TRBV11-2 to TRBJ2-7, with D possibly being TRBD2 (5 bases). Germline CDR1 SGHAT, CDR2 FQNNGV. The CDR3 is 13 residues long. Trimming removed 2 bases at V and 7 bases at J, with 12 bases between. CDR3 DNA: TGTGCCAGCAGCTTAAGTACTAGTGTGGAGCAGTACGTC. Its protein is CASSLSTSVEQYV.

In its sample, this clone was seen a few times. The chain joins TRBV7-9 to TRBJ1-2; D unresolved. Germline V gene sequence: CDR1 SEHNR, CDR2 FQNEAQ (reference sequence). V dropped 6 bases and J dropped 8 bases, with 19 bases sitting between them. The CDR3 loop spans 14 amino acids. The CDR3 sequence: CASSRDTVNWGYTF. The CDR3 coding sequence is TGTGCCAGCAGTAGAGACACGGTTAACTGGGGCTACACCTTC.

V gene TRBV11-1 combines with J gene TRBJ2-3; 8 bases align to TRBD1. V shed 3 bases and J 4 bases; nucleotides not matched to a gene: 3. The CDR3 runs 14 residues. Germline V gene lookup returns CDR1 SGHAT and CDR2 FQDESV (reference sequence). The CDR3 nucleotides are TGTGCCAGCAGCTTTCCGGGACAGGCAGATACGCAGTATTTT. Translation: CASSFPGQADTQYF.

This rearrangement joins TRBV29-1 to TRBJ2-7, with 7 bases lining up with TRBD1. V lost 1 base to trimming and J lost 4 bases; unmatched junction nucleotides: 7. The CDR3 runs to 14 residues. Germline CDR1 is SQVTM and CDR2 is ANQGSEA. CDR3 protein: CSVEADRPVYEQYF. The CDR3 coding sequence is TGCAGCGTTGAAGCGGACAGGCCGGTATACGAGCAGTACTTC.

The chain links TRBV6-5 to TRBJ1-5, with 7 bases fitting TRBD1. J was trimmed by 0 bases and V by 6 bases; bases with no gene match: 5. This CDR3 is built from 15 residues. Germline V lookup: CDR1 MNHEY, CDR2 SVGAGI. CDR3 region: CASRFTGDSNQPQHF. CDR3 DNA: TGTGCCAGCAGATTTACAGGGGATAGCAATCAGCCCCAGCATTTT.

The chain links TRBV11-2 to TRBJ1-1, with 7 bases lining up with TRBD1. This CDR3 is built from 15 residues. With 2 bases clipped from V and 7 bases from J, the junction kept 10 bases outside the gene matches. From germline, CDR1 is SGHAT and CDR2 FQNNGV. CDR3 nucleotides: TGTGCCAGCAGCTTAACCGAGGGGGCGCGAAATGAAGCTTTCTTT. It encodes CASSLTEGARNEAFF.

V and J are TRBV29-1 and TRBJ1-2, with 7 bases lining up with TRBD1. The CDR3 contains 13 residues. The V gene's germline CDR1 is SQVTM and CDR2 ANQGSEA. J gave up 3 bases and V 7 bases, and 8 bases lay outside the gene matches. The CDR3 here is CSADRVVYYGYTF. Written as DNA, the CDR3 is TGCAGCGCCGACAGGGTAGTGTACTATGGCTACACCTTC.

V gene TRBV6-5 combines with J gene TRBJ1-2, with D possibly being TRBD1 (5 bases). The V and J ends lost 2 bases and 6 bases respectively, with 16 bases between them. Germline lookup yields CDR1 MNHEY and CDR2 SVGAGI. The CDR3 sequence is 15 residues long. DNA for the CDR3: TGTGCCAGCAGTTACGCGGGGCGCGGGCTGGATGGCTACACCTTC. This sequence encodes CASSYAGRGLDGYTF.

The genes are TRBV9 and TRBJ2-2; 10 bases match TRBD2. The trim removed 2 bases at V and 0 bases at J, leaving 7 bases unmatched. The CDR3 covers 18 residues. The germline V gene has CDR1 SGDLS and CDR2 YYNGEE. CDR3 amino acids: CASSVNPGLATNTGELFF. In nucleotides, the CDR3 is TGTGCCAGCAGCGTGAACCCGGGACTAGCGACGAACACCGGGGAGCTGTTTTTT.

This clone was observed a handful of times. The chain carries TRBV7-9 and TRBJ1-1, with TRBD1 matching 7 bases. CDR1 and CDR2 (germline): SEHNR, FQNEAQ (reference sequence). The CDR3 extends over 14 amino acids. The ends lost 10 bases at V and 0 bases at J; junction bases unmatched: 8. The CDR3 DNA follows: TGTGCCACCGGACAGGATTTTATGAACACTGAAGCTTTCTTT. It codes for CATGQDFMNTEAFF.

In this sample, this clone turned up a few times. The chain employs TRBV29-1 and TRBJ2-2; a weak D match, TRBD1 (6 bases). The CDR3 runs to 13 residues. The V gene's germline CDR1 is SQVTM and CDR2 ANQGSEA. V was shortened by 2 bases and J by 6 bases, with 10 bases between the two germline ends. This CDR3 reads CSVEQDSPGELFF. CDR3 DNA sequence: TGCAGCGTTGAACAGGACAGTCCCGGGGAGCTGTTTTTT.

The V call is TRBV18, the J call TRBJ1-3; D may be TRBD1 (6 bases). Germline CDR1 KGHSH, CDR2 LQKENI. V was cut by 2 bases and J by 4 bases, with 15 bases left in between. The CDR3 totals 16 residues. The DNA of the CDR3 is TGTGCCAGCTCACCAGCGGCAGGGGTGCCCGGAAACACCATATATTTT. Its translation is CASSPAAGVPGNTIYF.

This clone has only one observation. The rearrangement uses TRBV16 and TRBJ1-1; tentatively, D is TRBD1 (5 bases). From germline, CDR1 is KGHSY and CDR2 FQNENV. The CDR3 consists of 16 residues. The V end was cut by 0 bases, the J end by 2 bases, with 13 bases between. In DNA form, the CDR3 reads TGTGCCAGCAGCCAATCTTCGGCAGGGTCAAACACTGAAGCTTTCTTT. Amino acids: CASSQSSAGSNTEAFF.

This sequence joins TRBV2 and TRBJ1-4; D possibly corresponds to TRBD1 (6 bases). Germline V lookup: CDR1 SNHLY, CDR2 FYNNEI. The CDR3 is 14 amino acids. V lost 2 bases and J 7 bases, leaving 11 bases between the germline ends. CDR3 sequence: CASSERGTSEKLFF. In DNA form, the CDR3 reads TGTGCCAGCAGTGAAAGGGGGACGAGTGAAAAACTGTTTTTT.

Written as DNA, the CDR3 is TGCAGCGTTGAACGTGCCCGGGGGATGAACACTGAAGCTTTCTTT. Translated, it gives CSVERARGMNTEAFF. The rearrangement joins TRBV29-1 to TRBJ1-1; D possibly corresponds to TRBD1 (5 bases). The CDR3 is made up of 15 amino acids. Germline V gene lookup returns CDR1 SQVTM and CDR2 ANQGSEA. Deletions cut 2 bases from V and 0 bases from J, with 13 bases between.

The V and J genes are TRBV6-5 and TRBJ1-2; 10 positions agree with TRBD1. CDR3 length: 13 amino acids. V lost 6 bases to trimming and J lost 7 bases; unmatched junction nucleotides: 5. Germline assignment: CDR1 MNHEY and CDR2 SVGAGI. For the CDR3, the DNA is TGTGCCAGCAGGCGACAGGGGGCGATTGGCTACACCTTC. This translates into CASRRQGAIGYTF.

V usage is TRBV30 and J usage is TRBJ2-2; tentative D call: TRBD1 (6 bases). The germline CDR1 and CDR2 sequences are GTSNPN and SVGIG (reference sequence). The V gene lost 6 bases and the J gene lost 5 bases, with 16 bases spanning the gap. The CDR3 is made up of 14 amino acids. CDR3 bases: TGTGCCTGTGATACAGGGATGCGGACCGGGGAGCTGTTTTTT. Translation: CACDTGMRTGELFF. Together with reference TRBV30 and TRBJ2-2, the CDR3 gives the full variable domain: SQTIHQWPATLVQPVGSPLSLECTVEGTSNPNLYWYRQAAGRGLQLLFYSVGIGQISSEVPQNLSASRPQDRQFILSSKKLLLSDSGFYLCACDTGMRTGELFFGEGSRLTVL.